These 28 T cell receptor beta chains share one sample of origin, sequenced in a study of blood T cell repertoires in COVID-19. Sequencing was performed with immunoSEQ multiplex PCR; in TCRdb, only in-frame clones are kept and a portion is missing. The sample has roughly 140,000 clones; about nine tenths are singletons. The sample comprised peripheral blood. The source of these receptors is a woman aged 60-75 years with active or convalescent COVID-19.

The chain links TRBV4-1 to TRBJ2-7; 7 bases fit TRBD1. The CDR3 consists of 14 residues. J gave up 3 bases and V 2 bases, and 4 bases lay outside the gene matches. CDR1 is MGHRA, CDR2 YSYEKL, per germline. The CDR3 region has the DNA TGCGCCAGCAGCCAATTAGGGACAGACTACGAGCAGTACTTC. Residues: CASSQLGTDYEQYF.

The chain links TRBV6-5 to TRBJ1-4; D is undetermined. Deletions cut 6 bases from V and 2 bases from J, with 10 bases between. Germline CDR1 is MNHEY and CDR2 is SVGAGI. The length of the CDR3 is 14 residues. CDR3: CASRATWTNEKLFF. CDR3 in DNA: TGTGCCAGCAGGGCGACATGGACTAATGAAAAACTGTTTTTT.

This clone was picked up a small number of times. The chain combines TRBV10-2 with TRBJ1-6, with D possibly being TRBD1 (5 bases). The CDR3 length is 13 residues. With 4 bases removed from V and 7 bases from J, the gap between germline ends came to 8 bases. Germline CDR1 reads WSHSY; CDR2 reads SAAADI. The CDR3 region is CASSGQFNSPLHF. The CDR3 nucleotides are TGCGCCAGCAGTGGACAGTTCAATTCACCCCTCCACTTT.

For the CDR3, the DNA is TGTGCCAGCAGTCGAGACCGGGGGGCCCTTAATGAAAAACTGTTTTTT. It yields the protein CASSRDRGALNEKLFF. V usage is TRBV2 and J usage is TRBJ1-4; maybe TRBD1 (6 bases). CDR1 is SNHLY, CDR2 FYNNEI, per germline. CDR3 length equals 16 residues. V lost 5 bases and J 4 bases, leaving 17 bases between the germline ends.

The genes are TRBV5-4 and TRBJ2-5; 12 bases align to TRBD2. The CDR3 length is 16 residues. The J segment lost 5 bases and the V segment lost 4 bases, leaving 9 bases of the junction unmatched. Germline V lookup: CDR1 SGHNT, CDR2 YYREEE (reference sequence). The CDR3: CASSRLLAGGRETQYF. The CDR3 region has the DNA TGTGCCAGCAGCCGACTGCTAGCGGGGGGGCGCGAGACCCAGTACTTC.

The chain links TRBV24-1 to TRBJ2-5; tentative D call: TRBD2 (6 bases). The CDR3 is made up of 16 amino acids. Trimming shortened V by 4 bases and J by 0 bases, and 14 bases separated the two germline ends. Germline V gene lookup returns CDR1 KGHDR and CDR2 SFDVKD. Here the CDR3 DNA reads TGTGCCACCAGTGAGGGGGGTGGGGCCAACCAAGAGACCCAGTACTTC. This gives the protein CATSEGGGANQETQYF.

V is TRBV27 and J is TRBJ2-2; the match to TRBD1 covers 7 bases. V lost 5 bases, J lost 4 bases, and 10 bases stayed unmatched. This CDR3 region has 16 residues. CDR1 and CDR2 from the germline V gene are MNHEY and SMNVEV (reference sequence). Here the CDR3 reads CASSLYQGGFTGELFF. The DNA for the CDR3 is TGTGCCAGCAGTCTGTACCAAGGGGGCTTCACCGGGGAGCTGTTTTTT.

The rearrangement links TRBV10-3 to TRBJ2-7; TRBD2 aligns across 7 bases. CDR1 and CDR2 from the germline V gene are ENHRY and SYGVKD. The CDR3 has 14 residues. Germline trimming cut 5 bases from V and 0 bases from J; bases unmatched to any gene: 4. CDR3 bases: TGTGCCATCAGTCCCGGGACTAACTCCTACGAGCAGTACTTC. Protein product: CAISPGTNSYEQYF.

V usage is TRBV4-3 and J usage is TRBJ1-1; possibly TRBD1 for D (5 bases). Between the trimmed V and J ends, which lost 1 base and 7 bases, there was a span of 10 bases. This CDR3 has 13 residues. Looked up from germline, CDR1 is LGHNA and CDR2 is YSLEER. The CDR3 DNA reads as TGCGCCAGCAGCCAAGTAGGGGTGGGTGAAGCTTTCTTT. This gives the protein CASSQVGVGEAFF.

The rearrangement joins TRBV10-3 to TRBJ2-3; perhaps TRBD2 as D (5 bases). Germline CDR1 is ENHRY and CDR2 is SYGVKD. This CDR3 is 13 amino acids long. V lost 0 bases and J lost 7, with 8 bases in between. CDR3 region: CAISESTGNTQYF. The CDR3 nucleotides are TGTGCCATCAGTGAGTCGACCGGGAATACGCAGTATTTT.

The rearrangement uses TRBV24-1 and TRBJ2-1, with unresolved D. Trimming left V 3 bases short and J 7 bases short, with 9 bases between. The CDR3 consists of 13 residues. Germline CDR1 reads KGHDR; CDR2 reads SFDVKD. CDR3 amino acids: CATSDPSSNEQFF. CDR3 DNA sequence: TGTGCCACCAGTGATCCGAGTAGTAATGAGCAGTTCTTC.

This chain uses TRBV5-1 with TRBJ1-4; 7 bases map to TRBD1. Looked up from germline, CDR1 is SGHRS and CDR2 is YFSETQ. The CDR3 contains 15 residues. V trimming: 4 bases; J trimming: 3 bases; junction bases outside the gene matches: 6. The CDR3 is CASSRTGQSNEKLFF. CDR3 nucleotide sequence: TGCGCCAGCAGCCGGACAGGCCAATCTAATGAAAAACTGTTTTTT.

The CDR3, as DNA: TGTGCCAGTAGTGCACAACTAAAAAACACCATATATTTT. It specifies CASSAQLKNTIYF. The rearrangement links TRBV19 to TRBJ1-3; no clear D. Trimming took off 5 bases at V and 6 bases at J, with 11 bases between the two ends. Per the germline V gene, CDR1 is LNHDA and CDR2 is SQIVND (reference sequence). The CDR3 is 13 residues long.

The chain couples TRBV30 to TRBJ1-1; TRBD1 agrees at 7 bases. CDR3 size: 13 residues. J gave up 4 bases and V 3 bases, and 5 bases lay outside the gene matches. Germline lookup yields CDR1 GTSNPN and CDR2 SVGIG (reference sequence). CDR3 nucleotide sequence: TGTGCCTGGAGAAACAGGGGAGGCACTGAAGCTTTCTTT. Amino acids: CAWRNRGGTEAFF.

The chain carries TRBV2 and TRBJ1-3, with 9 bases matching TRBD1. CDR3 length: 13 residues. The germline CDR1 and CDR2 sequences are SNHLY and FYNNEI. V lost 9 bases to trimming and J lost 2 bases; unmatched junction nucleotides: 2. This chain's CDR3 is CARGTGTGNTIYF. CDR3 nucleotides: TGTGCCAGGGGGACAGGGACTGGAAACACCATATATTTT.

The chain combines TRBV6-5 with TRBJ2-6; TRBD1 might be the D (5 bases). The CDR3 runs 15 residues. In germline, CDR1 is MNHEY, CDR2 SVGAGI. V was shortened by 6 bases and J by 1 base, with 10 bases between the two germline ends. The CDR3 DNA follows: TGTGCCAGCAGGCCTCCAGGGTCTGGGGCCAACGTCCTGACTTTC. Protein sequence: CASRPPGSGANVLTF.

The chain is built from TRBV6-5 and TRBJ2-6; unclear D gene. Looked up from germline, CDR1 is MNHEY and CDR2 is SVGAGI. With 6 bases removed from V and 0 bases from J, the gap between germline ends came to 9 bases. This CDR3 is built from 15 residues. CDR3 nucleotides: TGTGCCAGCAGGCCACACAGCTCTGGGGCCAACGTCCTGACTTTC. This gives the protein CASRPHSSGANVLTF.

CDR3 residues: CASNPSTERAEAFF. The CDR3 DNA sequence: TGTGCCAGCAACCCCTCCACAGAACGTGCTGAAGCTTTCTTT. This chain uses TRBV5-5 with TRBJ1-1; no reliable D call. Per the germline V gene, CDR1 is SGHKS and CDR2 is YYEKEE (reference sequence). V was shortened by 6 bases and J by 6 bases, with 18 bases between the two germline ends. CDR3 size: 14 residues.

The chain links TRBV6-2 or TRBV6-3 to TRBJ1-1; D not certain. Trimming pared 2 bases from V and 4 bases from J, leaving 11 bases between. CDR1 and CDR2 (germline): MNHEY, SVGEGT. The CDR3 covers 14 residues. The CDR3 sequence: CASSYDYMGTEAFF. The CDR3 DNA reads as TGTGCCAGCAGTTACGACTATATGGGCACTGAAGCTTTCTTT.

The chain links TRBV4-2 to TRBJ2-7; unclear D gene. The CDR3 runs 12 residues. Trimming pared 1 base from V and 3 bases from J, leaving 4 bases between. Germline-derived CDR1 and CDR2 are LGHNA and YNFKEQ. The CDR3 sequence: CASSQGSYEQYF. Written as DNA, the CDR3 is TGTGCCAGCAGCCAAGGCAGCTACGAGCAGTACTTC.

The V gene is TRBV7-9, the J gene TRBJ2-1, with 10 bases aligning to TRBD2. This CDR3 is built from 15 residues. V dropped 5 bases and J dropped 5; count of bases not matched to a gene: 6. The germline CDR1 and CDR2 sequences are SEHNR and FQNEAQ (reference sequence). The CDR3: CASSLQRGGNNEQFF. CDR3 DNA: TGTGCCAGCAGCCTACAGCGGGGGGGCAACAATGAGCAGTTCTTC. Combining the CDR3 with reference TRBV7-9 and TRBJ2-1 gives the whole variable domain DTGVSQNPRHKITKRGQNVTFRCDPISEHNRLYWYRQTLGQGPEFLTYFQNEAQLEKSRLLSDRFSAERPKGSFSTLEIQRTEQGDSAMYLCASSLQRGGNNEQFFGPGTRLTVL.

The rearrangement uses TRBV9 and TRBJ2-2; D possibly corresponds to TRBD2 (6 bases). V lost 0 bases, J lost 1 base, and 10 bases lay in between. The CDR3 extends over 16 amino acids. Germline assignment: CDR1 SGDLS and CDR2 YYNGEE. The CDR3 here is CASSVGGGWNTGELFF. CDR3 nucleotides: TGTGCCAGCAGCGTAGGTGGGGGGTGGAACACCGGGGAGCTGTTTTTT.

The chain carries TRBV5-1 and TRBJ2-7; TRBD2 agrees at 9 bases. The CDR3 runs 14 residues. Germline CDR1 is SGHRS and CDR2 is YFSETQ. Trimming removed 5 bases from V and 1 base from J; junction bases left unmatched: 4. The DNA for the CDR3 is TGCGCCAGCAGAAGCCTAGCGGGGTCCTACGAGCAGTACTTC. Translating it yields CASRSLAGSYEQYF.

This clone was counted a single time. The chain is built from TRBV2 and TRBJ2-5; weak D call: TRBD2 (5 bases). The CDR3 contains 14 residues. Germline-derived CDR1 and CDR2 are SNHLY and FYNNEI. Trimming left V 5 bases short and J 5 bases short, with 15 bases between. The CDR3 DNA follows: TGTGCCAGCAGTAAAGAAGGGTGGGAGGAGACCCAGTACTTC. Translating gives CASSKEGWEETQYF.

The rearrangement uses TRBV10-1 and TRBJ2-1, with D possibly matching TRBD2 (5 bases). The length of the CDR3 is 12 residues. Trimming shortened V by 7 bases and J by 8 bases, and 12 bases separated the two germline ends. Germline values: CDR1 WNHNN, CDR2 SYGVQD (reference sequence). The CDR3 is CASTRMRDEQFF. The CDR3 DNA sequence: TGCGCCAGCACCCGAATGAGGGATGAGCAGTTCTTC.

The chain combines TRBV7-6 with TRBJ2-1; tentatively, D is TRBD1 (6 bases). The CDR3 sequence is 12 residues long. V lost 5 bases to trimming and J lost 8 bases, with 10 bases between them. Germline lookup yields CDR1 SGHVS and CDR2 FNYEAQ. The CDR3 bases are TGTGCCAGCAGCCCACAGGGATATGAGCAGTTCTTC. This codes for CASSPQGYEQFF.

The CDR3 sequence is CASSFWPIGEQYF. CDR3 bases: TGTGCCAGCAGCTTTTGGCCCATCGGGGAGCAGTACTTC. This chain links TRBV5-6 with TRBJ2-7; D unclear. The V and J ends lost 2 bases and 7 bases respectively, with 13 bases between them. Germline V gene lookup returns CDR1 SGHDT and CDR2 YYEEEE. CDR3 length: 13 amino acids.

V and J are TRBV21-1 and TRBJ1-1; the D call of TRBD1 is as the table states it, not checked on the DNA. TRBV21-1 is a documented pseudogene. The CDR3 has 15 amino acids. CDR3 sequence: CASSKAQDRPTEAFF. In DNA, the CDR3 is TGTGCCAGCAGCAAAGCTCAGGACAGGCCAACTGAAGCTTTCTTT.